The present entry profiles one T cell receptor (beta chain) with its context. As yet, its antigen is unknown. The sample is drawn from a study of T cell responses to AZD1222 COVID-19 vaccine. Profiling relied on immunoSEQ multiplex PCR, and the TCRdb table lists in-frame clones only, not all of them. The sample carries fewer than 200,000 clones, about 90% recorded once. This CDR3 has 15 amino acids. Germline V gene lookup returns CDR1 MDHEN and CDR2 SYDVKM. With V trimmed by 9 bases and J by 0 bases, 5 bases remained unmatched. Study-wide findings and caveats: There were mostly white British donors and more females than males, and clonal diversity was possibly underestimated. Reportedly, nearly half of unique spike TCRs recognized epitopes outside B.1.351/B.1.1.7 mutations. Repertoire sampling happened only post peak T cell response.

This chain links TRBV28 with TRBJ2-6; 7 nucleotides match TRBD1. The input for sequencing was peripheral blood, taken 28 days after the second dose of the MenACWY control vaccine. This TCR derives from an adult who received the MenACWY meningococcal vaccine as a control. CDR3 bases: TGTGCCAGTGGACAGGAAACCTCTGGGGCCAACGTCCTGACTTTC. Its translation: CASGQETSGANVLTF.